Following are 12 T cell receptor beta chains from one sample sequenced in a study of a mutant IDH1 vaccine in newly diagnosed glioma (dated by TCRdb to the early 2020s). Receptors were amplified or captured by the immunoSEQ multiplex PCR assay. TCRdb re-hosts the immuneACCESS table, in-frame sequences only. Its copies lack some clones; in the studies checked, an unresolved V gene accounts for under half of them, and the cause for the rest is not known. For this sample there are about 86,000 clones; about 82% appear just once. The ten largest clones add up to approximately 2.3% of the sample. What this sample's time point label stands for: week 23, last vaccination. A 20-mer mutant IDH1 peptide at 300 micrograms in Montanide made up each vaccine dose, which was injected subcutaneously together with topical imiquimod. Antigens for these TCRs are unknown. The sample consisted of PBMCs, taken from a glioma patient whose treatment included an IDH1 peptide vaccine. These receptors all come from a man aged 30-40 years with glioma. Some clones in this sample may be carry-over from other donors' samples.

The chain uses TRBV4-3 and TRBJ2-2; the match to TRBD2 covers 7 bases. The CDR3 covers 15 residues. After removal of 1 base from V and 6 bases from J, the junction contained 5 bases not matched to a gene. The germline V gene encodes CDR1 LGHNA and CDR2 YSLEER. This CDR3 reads CASSQGGGGAGELFF. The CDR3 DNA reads TGCGCCAGCAGCCAAGGGGGCGGGGGAGCCGGGGAGCTGTTTTTT.

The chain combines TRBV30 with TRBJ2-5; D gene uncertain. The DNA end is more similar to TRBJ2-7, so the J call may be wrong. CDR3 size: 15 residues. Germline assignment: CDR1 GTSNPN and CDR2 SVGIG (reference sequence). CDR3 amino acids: CAWSVMLGRGYEQYF. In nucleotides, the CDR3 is TGTGCCTGGAGTGTAATGTTAGGCAGAGGCTACGAGCAGTACTTC.

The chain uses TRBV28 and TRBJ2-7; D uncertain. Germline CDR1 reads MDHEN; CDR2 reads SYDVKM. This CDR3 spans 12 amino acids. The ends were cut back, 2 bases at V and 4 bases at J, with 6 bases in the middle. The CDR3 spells CASSLSKYEQYF. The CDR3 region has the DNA TGTGCCAGCAGTTTAAGCAAATACGAGCAGTACTTC.

The CDR3 DNA sequence: TGTGCCAGCAGCTCACGGACAGGAGAGACCCAGTACTTC. Translated, it gives CASSSRTGETQYF. The V gene is TRBV9, the J gene TRBJ2-5, with 7 bases aligning to TRBD1. Germline CDR1 and CDR2: SGDLS and YYNGEE. J lost 4 bases, V lost 4 bases, and 4 bases had no gene match. The CDR3 length is 13 residues.

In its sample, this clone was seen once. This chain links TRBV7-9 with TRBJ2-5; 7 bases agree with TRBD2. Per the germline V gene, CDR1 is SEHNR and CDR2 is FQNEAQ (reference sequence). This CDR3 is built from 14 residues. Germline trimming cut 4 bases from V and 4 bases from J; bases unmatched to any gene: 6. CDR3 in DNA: TGTGCCAGCAGCTCCTCGGGGGGAAGAGAGACCCAGTACTTC. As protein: CASSSSGGRETQYF.

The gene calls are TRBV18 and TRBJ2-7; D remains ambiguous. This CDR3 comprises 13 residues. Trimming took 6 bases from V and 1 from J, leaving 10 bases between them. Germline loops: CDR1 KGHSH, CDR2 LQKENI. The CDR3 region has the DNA TGTGCCAGCTCGCCGGGCAGGTCCTACGAGCAGTACTTC. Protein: CASSPGRSYEQYF.

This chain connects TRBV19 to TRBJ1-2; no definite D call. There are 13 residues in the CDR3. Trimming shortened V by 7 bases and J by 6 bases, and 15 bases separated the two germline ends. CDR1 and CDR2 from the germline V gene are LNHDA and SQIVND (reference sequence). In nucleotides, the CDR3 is TGTGCCAGTAATGGCCTGATGAGGGATGGCTACACCTTC. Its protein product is CASNGLMRDGYTF.

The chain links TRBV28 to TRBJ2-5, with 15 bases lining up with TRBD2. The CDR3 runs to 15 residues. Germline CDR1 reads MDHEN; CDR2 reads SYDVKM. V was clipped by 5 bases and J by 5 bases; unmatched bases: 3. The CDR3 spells CASSRTSGRVETQYF. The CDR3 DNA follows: TGTGCCAGCAGTCGGACTAGCGGGAGGGTGGAGACCCAGTACTTC.

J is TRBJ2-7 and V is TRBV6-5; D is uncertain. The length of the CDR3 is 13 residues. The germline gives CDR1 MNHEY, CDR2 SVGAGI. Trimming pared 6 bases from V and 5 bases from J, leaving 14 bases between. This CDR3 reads CASSNAGEDEQYF. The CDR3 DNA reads TGTGCCAGCAGCAACGCCGGTGAAGACGAGCAGTACTTC.

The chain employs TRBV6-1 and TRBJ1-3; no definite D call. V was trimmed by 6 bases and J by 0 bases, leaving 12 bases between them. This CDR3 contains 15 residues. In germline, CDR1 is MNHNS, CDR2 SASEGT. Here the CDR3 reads CASRQAGDSGNTIYF. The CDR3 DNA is TGTGCCAGCAGGCAAGCAGGCGACTCTGGAAACACCATATATTTT.

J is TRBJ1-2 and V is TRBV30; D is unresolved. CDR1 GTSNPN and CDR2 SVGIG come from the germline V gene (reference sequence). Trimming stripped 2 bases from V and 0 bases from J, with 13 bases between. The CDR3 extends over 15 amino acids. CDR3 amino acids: CAWSTFRKPNYGYTF. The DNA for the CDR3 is TGTGCCTGGAGTACCTTTCGCAAACCTAACTATGGCTACACCTTC. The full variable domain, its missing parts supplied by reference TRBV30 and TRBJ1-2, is SQTIHQWPATLVQPVGSPLSLECTVEGTSNPNLYWYRQAAGRGLQLLFYSVGIGQISSEVPQNLSASRPQDRQFILSSKKLLLSDSGFYLCAWSTFRKPNYGYTFGSGTRLTVV.

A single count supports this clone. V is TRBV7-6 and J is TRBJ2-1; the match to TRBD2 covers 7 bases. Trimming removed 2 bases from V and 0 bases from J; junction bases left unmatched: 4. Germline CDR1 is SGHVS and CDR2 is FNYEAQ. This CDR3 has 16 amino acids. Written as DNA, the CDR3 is TGTGCCAGCAGCTTATTAGCGGGCAACTCCTACAATGAGCAGTTCTTC. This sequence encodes CASSLLAGNSYNEQFF.